These T cell receptor beta chains were read from a single sample in a study of a mutant IDH1 vaccine in newly diagnosed glioma. Their cognate antigens are unknown. Clones were sequenced by immunoSEQ multiplex PCR, and TCRdb holds only the in-frame ones, with some missing. This table holds roughly 110,000 clones, approximately 87% found once. Sample: PBMCs, taken from a glioma patient whose treatment included an IDH1 peptide vaccine. The receptors were gathered from a woman between 50 and 59 years old with glioma. CDR3s include the opening cysteine and the closing phenylalanine or tryptophan. Each record gives: V gene, J gene, clone size, D gene, CDR3 protein, CDR3 DNA. A D gene is named only where the DNA matches it firmly. Size values are once, few and many counts, or a class for expanded clones, and some rows have none.

>TRBV10-3|TRBJ1-2|-|TRBD1
CAIAGQGDGYTF
TGTGCCATCGCGGGACAGGGGGATGGCTACACCTTC
>TRBV6-1|TRBJ1-2|once|-
CASKGSVYGYTF
TGTGCCAGCAAAGGGTCGGTCTATGGCTACACCTTC
>TRBV28|TRBJ1-5|-|-
CASSLGEARGFNQPQHF
TGTGCCAGCAGTTTGGGTGAGGCCCGGGGGTTCAATCAGCCCCAGCATTTT
>TRBV19|TRBJ2-1|-|TRBD2
CASSISLAGPGDEQFF
TGTGCCAGTAGTATCTCTCTAGCGGGGCCCGGCGATGAGCAGTTCTTC
>TRBV7-2|TRBJ2-7|-|TRBD1
CASSLDQRPAGGVGEQYF
TGTGCCAGCAGCTTAGATCAACGTCCCGCAGGGGGCGTTGGGGAGCAGTACTTC
>TRBV13|TRBJ2-1|-|-
CASSSLTRSYNEQFF
TGTGCCAGCAGCTCCCTGACCCGCTCCTACAATGAGCAGTTCTTC
>TRBV9|TRBJ2-7|-|-
CASSVAATHYYEQYF
TGTGCCAGCAGCGTAGCCGCCACACACTATTACGAGCAGTACTTC
>TRBV2|TRBJ1-1|-|-
CASSEATGNTEAFF
TGTGCCAGCAGTGAAGCCACAGGGAACACTGAAGCTTTCTTT
>TRBV6-1|TRBJ1-1|-|-
CASSEVRLARSGTEAFF
TGTGCCAGCAGTGAAGTCAGGCTTGCCCGGTCCGGCACTGAAGCTTTCTTT
>TRBV7-6|TRBJ2-2|-|-
CASSNPWSGTGELFF
TGTGCCAGCAGCAATCCATGGTCGGGCACCGGGGAGCTGTTTTTT
>TRBV19|TRBJ2-1|-|-
CASRREYSYNEQFF
TGTGCCAGTAGACGGGAGTACTCCTACAATGAGCAGTTCTTC
>TRBV28|TRBJ2-5|-|-
CASSSQEQETQYF
TGTGCCAGCAGTTCCCAGGAACAAGAGACCCAGTACTTC
>TRBV9|TRBJ2-1|-|-
CASSVAYSGEQFF
TGTGCCAGCAGCGTAGCGTACTCGGGTGAGCAGTTCTTC
>TRBV5-1|TRBJ2-7|-|TRBD2
CASSLMTSGDYEQYF
TGCGCCAGCAGCTTGATGACTAGCGGAGATTACGAGCAGTACTTC
>TRBV12-5|TRBJ2-1|-|TRBD2
CASGQTSGRYNEQFF
TGTGCTAGTGGACAAACTAGCGGGAGATACAATGAGCAGTTCTTC
>TRBV6-1|TRBJ1-1|-|TRBD1
CASSAWTGGDTEAFF
TGTGCCAGCAGTGCGTGGACAGGGGGGGACACTGAAGCTTTCTTT
>TRBV28|TRBJ1-1|-|-
CASSFAGASEAFF
TGTGCCAGCAGTTTCGCAGGGGCGTCTGAAGCTTTCTTT
>TRBV18|TRBJ2-6|-|-
CASSPLTGRLSGANVLTF
TGTGCCAGCTCACCGTTGACAGGCCGGCTCTCTGGGGCCAACGTCCTGACTTTC
>TRBV7-9|TRBJ2-1|-|-
CASSHPAGGIFRDEQFF
TGTGCCAGCAGCCACCCGGCCGGCGGGATCTTCCGGGATGAGCAGTTCTTC
>TRBV27|TRBJ2-1|-|TRBD2
CASSSLSGSSYNEQFF
TGTGCCAGCAGTTCCCTTAGCGGGAGCTCCTACAATGAGCAGTTCTTC
>TRBV7-9|TRBJ2-1|-|-
CASSSFDPEQFF
TGTGCCAGCAGCTCATTCGACCCCGAGCAGTTCTTC
>TRBV5-5|TRBJ2-1|-|TRBD1
CASSLGTGIHNEQFF
TGTGCCAGCAGCTTGGGGACAGGGATCCACAATGAGCAGTTCTTC
>TRBV28|TRBJ1-5|-|-
CASSLLPGNQPQHF
TGTGCCAGCAGTTTACTGCCGGGCAATCAGCCCCAGCATTTT
>TRBV12-5|TRBJ2-1|-|TRBD2
CASGLVPTASIAGGPRANEQFF
TGTGCTAGTGGTTTGGTACCCACTGCCTCTATAGCGGGAGGGCCGAGGGCCAATGAGCAGTTCTTC
>TRBV10-1|TRBJ2-1|few|-
CASSAAIGGNEQFF
TGCGCCAGCAGTGCCGCGATAGGGGGCAATGAGCAGTTCTTC
>TRBV9|TRBJ2-1|-|TRBD2
CASSVSSGMSYNEQFF
TGTGCCAGCAGCGTTAGTAGCGGGATGTCCTACAATGAGCAGTTCTTC
>TRBV10-3|TRBJ1-5|few|-
CATWGGGQPQHF
TGTGCCACTTGGGGGGGAGGTCAGCCCCAGCATTTT
>TRBV28|TRBJ1-5|-|TRBD1
CASSLFGDRGRGQPQHF
TGTGCCAGCAGTTTATTTGGGGACAGGGGGCGGGGTCAGCCCCAGCATTTT
>TRBV7-9|TRBJ2-7|-|-
CASSSNYEQYF
TGTGCCAGCAGCTCCAACTACGAGCAGTACTTC
>TRBV6-6|TRBJ1-4|-|-
CASRAAARGRPLFF
TGTGCCAGCAGAGCTGCAGCACGGGGAAGGCCTTTGTTTTTT
>TRBV5-1|TRBJ2-1|-|-
CASSLELHNSNEQFF
TGCGCCAGCAGCTTGGAACTGCACAACTCCAATGAGCAGTTCTTC
>TRBV19|TRBJ2-7|-|TRBD2
CASSLGLSYEQYF
TGTGCCAGTAGCCTGGGACTATCCTACGAGCAGTACTTC
>TRBV2|TRBJ2-1|once|TRBD1
CASRADRGLYNEQFF
TGTGCCAGCAGGGCGGACAGGGGGCTCTACAATGAGCAGTTCTTC
>TRBV14|TRBJ1-2|-|-
CASSQAQGRVYGYTF
TGTGCCAGCAGCCAAGCTCAGGGGAGGGTCTATGGCTACACCTTC
>TRBV27|TRBJ2-5|-|TRBD2
CASSWIGLAGGPGETQYF
TGTGCCAGCAGTTGGATCGGACTAGCGGGAGGGCCGGGGGAGACCCAGTACTTC
>TRBV7-8|TRBJ2-1|-|-
CASSLTRGAYNEQFF
TGTGCCAGCAGCTTAACAAGGGGGGCCTACAATGAGCAGTTCTTC
>TRBV11-2|TRBJ2-7|-|TRBD2
CASSLPVGLAGGSKEQYF
TGTGCCAGCAGCTTACCCGTAGGACTAGCGGGAGGATCGAAAGAGCAGTACTTC
>TRBV6-5|TRBJ2-2|-|-
CASRTDSPNTGELFF
TGTGCCAGCAGGACCGACAGCCCGAACACCGGGGAGCTGTTTTTT
>TRBV5-1|TRBJ1-2|-|-
CASSLQFLWGYTF
TGCGCCAGCAGCTTGCAATTCCTCTGGGGCTACACCTTC
>TRBV30|TRBJ2-3|-|-
CAWSRGDDTQYF
TGTGCCTGGAGCCGAGGAGATGATACGCAGTATTTT
>TRBV6-1|TRBJ2-1|-|TRBD2
CASSAGTNGASEQFF
TGTGCCAGCAGCGCCGGGACTAATGGGGCCAGTGAGCAGTTCTTC
>TRBV7-6|TRBJ1-3|-|-
CASRGYSGNTIYF
TGTGCCAGCAGGGGGTACTCTGGAAACACCATATATTTT
>TRBV6-5|TRBJ1-4|-|-
CASSYSPASRGEKLFF
TGTGCCAGCAGTTACTCCCCCGCTTCCAGAGGGGAAAAACTGTTTTTT
>TRBV6-6|TRBJ1-2|-|-
CASSYDGHSNYGYTF
TGTGCCAGCAGTTATGATGGTCATTCTAACTATGGCTACACCTTC
>TRBV5-4|TRBJ1-1|-|-
CASSPPGGLGGAFF
TGTGCCAGCAGTCCCCCCGGAGGCCTCGGAGGAGCTTTCTTT
>TRBV7-9|TRBJ2-1|-|TRBD2
CASSLAGTSGSGMNEQFF
TGTGCCAGCAGCTTAGCGGGGACTAGCGGGAGTGGGATGAATGAGCAGTTCTTC
>TRBV6-5|TRBJ1-2|-|-
CASSYGGDGYYGYTF
TGTGCCAGCAGTTACGGGGGGGACGGCTACTATGGCTACACCTTC
>TRBV21-1|TRBJ1-5|-|-
CASSKWTGYYSNQPQHF
TGTGCCAGCAGCAAGTGGACAGGTTATTATAGCAATCAGCCCCAGCATTTT
>TRBV4-1|TRBJ1-4|-|-
CASSQVGLATNEKLFF
TGCGCCAGCAGCCAAGTGGGACTTGCAACTAATGAAAAACTGTTTTTT
>TRBV14|TRBJ2-1|-|TRBD1
CASSPTGASNYNEQFF
TGTGCCAGCAGCCCTACAGGGGCGTCGAACTACAATGAGCAGTTCTTC